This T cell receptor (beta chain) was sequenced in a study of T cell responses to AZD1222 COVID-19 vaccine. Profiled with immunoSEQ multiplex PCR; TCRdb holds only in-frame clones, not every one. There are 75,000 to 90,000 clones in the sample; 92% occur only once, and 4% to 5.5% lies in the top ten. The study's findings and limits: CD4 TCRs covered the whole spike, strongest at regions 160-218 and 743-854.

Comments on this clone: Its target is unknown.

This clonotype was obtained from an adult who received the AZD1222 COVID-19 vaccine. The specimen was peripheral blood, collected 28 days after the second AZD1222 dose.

The CDR3 coding sequence is TGTGCCGCCAACCGGGACAGGGGGCAAGCCGGGGAGCTGTTTTTT. As protein: CAANRDRGQAGELFF. This chain links TRBV10-3 with TRBJ2-2, with TRBD1 identical over 12 bases. Unmatched junction bases numbered 10, after V lost 11 bases and J lost 6 bases. CDR3 length: 15 amino acids. Germline V gene lookup returns CDR1 ENHRY and CDR2 SYGVKD.